This T cell receptor (beta chain) was sequenced for a study of T cells in Graves' hyperthyroidism and ophthalmopathy. This CDR3 is 13 amino acids long. Germline lookup yields CDR1 DFQATT and CDR2 SNEGSKA (reference sequence). V was cut by 5 bases and J by 0 bases, with 10 bases left in between. Study-wide findings and caveats: Blood shared most expanded thyroid clonotypes above 0.001. Ophthalmopathy onset followed model prediction by a median about 6.9 months.

In the ophthalmopathy cohort, Clinical Activity Score was at least 3, NOSPECS grade at least 4, and duration under 3 months. PBMCs were sourced from over 8.5 ml fresh peripheral blood. Regions amplified from RNA transcripts were the TCR beta CDR3 regions. First-round RT-PCR of the TCR CDR3 relied on the HTBI primer set. TCRdb used MiXCR to reprocess the multiplex PCR reads, holding one entry per CDR3 protein. Of fewer than 500,000 distinct CDR3 sequences listed, approximately 15% are singletons. The sample holds many counts of this clonotype. The antigen remains unidentified. The rearrangement links TRBV20-1 to TRBJ1-1, with D unclear. Material: blood. The receptor's source is a man aged 18 to 29 with Graves' ophthalmopathy. The CDR3 sequence is CSARRIMNTEAFF. The CDR3 DNA sequence: TGCAGTGCTCGACGGATAATGAACACTGAAGCTTTCTTT.